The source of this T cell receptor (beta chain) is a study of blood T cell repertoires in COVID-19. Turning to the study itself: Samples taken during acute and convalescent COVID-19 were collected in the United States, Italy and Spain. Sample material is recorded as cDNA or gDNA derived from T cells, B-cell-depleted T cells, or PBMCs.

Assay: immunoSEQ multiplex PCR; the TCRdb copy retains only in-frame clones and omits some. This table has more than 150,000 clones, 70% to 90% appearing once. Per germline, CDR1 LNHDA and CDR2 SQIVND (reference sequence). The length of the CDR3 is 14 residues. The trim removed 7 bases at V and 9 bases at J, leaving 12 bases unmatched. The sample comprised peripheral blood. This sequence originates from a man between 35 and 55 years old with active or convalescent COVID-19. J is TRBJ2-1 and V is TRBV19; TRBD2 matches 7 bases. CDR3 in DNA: TGTGCCAGTACCCTAAGCGGGGTTCAGGGTGAGCAGTTCTTC. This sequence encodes CASTLSGVQGEQFF.